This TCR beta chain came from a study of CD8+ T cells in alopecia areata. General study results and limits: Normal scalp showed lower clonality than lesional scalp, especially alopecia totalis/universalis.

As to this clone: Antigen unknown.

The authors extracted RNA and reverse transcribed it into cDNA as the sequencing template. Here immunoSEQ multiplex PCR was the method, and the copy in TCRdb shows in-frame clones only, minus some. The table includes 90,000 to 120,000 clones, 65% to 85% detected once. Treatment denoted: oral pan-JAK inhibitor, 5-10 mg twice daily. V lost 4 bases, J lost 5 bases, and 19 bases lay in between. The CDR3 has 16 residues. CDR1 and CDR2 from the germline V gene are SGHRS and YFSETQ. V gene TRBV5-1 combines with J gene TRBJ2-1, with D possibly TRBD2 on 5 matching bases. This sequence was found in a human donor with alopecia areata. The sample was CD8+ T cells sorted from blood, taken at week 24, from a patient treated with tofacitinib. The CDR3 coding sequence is TGCGCCAGCAGCCTCTGGACTTCTTCCGCCCACAATGAGCAGTTCTTC. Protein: CASSLWTSSAHNEQFF.